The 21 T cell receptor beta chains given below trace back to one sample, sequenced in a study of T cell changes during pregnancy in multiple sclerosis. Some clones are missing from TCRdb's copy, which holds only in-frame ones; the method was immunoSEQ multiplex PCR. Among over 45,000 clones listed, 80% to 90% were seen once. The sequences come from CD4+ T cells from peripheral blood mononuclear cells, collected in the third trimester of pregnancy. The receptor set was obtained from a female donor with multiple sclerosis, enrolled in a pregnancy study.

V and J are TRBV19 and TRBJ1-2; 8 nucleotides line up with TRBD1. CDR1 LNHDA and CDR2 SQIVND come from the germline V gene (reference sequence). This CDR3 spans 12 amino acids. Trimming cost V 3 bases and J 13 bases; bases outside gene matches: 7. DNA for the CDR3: TGTGCCAGTAGTATTCCGGGACAGGAGTCCACCTTC. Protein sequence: CASSIPGQESTF.

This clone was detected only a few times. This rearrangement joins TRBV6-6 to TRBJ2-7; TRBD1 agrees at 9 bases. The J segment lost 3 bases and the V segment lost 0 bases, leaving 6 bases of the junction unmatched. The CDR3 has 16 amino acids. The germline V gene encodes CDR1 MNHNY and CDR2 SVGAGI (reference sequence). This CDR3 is CASSYSQGARIYEQYF. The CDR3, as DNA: TGTGCCAGCAGTTACTCACAGGGGGCAAGGATCTACGAGCAGTACTTC.

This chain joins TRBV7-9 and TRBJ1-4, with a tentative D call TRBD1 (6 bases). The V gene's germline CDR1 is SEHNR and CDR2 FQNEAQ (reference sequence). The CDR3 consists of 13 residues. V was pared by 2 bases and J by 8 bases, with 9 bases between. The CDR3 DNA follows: TGTGCCAGCAGCTTACAGGGGACGGAAAAACTGTTTTTT. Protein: CASSLQGTEKLFF.

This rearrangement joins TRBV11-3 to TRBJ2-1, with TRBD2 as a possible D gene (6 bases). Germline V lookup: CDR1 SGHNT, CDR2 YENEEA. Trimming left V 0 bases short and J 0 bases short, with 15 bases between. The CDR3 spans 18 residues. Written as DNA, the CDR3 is TGTGCCAGCAGCTTAGATCAAGGCGGGACGAGCTCCTACAATGAGCAGTTCTTC. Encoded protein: CASSLDQGGTSSYNEQFF. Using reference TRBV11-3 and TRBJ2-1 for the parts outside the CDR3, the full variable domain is EAGVVQSPRYKIIEKKQPVAFWCNPISGHNTLYWYLQNLGQGPELLIRYENEEAVDDSQLPKDRFSAERLKGVDSTLKIQPAELGDSAVYLCASSLDQGGTSSYNEQFFGPGTRLTVL.

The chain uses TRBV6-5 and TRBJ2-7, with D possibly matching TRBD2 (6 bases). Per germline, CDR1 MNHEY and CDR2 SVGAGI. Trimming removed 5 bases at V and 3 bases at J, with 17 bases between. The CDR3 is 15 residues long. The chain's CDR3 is CASSPQVGSGYEQYF. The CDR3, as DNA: TGTGCCAGCAGTCCACAGGTTGGTAGCGGCTACGAGCAGTACTTC.

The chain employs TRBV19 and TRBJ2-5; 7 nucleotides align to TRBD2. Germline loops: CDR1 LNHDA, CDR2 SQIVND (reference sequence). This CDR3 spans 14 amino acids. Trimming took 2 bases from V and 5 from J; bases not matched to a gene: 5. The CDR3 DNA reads TGTGCCAGTAGTATACGGCTAGCGGAGGAGACCCAGTACTTC. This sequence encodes CASSIRLAEETQYF.

In nucleotides, the CDR3 is TGCGCCAGCAGTGTGGTTAGGGGAAACTATGGCTACACCTTC. It yields the protein CASSVVRGNYGYTF. The chain is built from TRBV10-2 and TRBJ1-2; tentative D call: TRBD1 (5 bases). From germline, CDR1 is WSHSY and CDR2 SAAADI. The CDR3 is 14 amino acids. V dropped 4 bases and J dropped 2 bases, with 11 bases sitting between them.

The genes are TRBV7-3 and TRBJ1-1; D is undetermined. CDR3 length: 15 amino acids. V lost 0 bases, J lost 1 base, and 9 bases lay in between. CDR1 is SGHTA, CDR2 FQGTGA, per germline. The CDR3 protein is CASSLTENPNTEAFF. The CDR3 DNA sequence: TGTGCCAGCAGCTTAACTGAGAACCCGAACACTGAAGCTTTCTTT.

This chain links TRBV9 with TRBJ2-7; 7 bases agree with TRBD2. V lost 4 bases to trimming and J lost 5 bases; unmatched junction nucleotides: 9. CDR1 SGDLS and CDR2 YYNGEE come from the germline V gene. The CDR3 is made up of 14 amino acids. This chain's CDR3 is CASSYTTSSHEQYF. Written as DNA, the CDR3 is TGTGCCAGCAGCTACACGACTAGCAGTCACGAGCAGTACTTC.

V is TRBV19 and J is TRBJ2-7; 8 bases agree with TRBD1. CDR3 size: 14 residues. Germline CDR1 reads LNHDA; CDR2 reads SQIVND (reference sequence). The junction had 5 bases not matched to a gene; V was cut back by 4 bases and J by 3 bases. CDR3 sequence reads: CASSSPGGGYEQYF. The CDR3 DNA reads TGTGCCAGTAGTAGCCCAGGGGGCGGCTACGAGCAGTACTTC.

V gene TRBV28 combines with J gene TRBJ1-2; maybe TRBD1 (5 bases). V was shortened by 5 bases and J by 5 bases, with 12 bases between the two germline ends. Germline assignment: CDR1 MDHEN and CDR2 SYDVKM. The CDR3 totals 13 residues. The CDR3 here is CASSPLGLYGYTF. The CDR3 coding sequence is TGTGCCAGCAGTCCCCTGGGACTTTATGGCTACACCTTC.

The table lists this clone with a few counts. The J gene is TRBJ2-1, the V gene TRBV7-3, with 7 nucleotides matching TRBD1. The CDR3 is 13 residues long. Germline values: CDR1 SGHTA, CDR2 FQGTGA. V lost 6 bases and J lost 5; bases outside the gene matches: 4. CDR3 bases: TGTGCCAGCAGAGGGGGCCTGGACAATGAGCAGTTCTTC. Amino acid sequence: CASRGGLDNEQFF.

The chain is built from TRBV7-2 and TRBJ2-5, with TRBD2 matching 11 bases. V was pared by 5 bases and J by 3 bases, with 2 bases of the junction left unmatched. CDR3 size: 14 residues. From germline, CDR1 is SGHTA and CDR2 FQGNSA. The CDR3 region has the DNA TGTGCCAGCAGCCCACTAGCGGGAGAAGAGACCCAGTACTTC. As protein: CASSPLAGEETQYF.

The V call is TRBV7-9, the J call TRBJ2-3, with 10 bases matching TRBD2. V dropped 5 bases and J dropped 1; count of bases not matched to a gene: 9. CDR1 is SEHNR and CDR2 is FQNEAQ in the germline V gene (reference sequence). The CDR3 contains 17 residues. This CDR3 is CASSPLSLAGGTDTQYF. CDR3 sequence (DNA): TGTGCCAGCAGCCCCTTGTCCCTAGCGGGGGGCACAGATACGCAGTATTTT.

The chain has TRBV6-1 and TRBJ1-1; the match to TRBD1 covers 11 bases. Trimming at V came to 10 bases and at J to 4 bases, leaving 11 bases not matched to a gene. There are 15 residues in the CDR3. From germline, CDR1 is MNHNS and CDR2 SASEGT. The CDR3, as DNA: TGTGCCACCCGCTCCGGGACAGGGGGGGTCACTGAAGCTTTCTTT. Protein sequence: CATRSGTGGVTEAFF.

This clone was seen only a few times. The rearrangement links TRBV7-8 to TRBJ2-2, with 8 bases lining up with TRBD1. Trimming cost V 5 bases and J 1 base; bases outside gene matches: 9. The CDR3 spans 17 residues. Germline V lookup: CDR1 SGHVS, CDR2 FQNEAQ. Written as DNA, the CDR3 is TGTGCCAGCAGCGCCCAAGCCGGGACAGGGAACACCGGGGAGCTGTTTTTT. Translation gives CASSAQAGTGNTGELFF.

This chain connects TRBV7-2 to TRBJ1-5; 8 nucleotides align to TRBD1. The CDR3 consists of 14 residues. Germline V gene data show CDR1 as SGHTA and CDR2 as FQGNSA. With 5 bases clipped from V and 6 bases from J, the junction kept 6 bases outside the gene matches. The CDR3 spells CASSAKQGGQPQHF. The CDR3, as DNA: TGTGCCAGCAGCGCAAAACAGGGGGGTCAGCCCCAGCATTTT. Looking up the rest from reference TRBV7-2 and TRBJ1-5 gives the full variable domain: GAGVSQSPSNKVTEKGKDVELRCDPISGHTALYWYRQSLGQGLEFLIYFQGNSAPDKSGLPSDRFSAERTGGSVSTLTIQRTQQEDSAVYLCASSAKQGGQPQHFGDGTRLSIL.

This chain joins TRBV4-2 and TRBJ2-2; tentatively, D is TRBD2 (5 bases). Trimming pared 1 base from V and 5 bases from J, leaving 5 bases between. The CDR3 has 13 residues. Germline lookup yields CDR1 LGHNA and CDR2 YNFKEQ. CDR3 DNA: TGTGCCAGCAGCCAAGGGAGGACCGGGGAGCTGTTTTTT. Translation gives CASSQGRTGELFF.

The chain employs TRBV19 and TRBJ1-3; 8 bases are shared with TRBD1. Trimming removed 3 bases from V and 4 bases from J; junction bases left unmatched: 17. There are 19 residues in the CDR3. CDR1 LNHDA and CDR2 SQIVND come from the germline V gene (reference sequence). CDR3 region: CASSISTGGAEGSGNTIYF. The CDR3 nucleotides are TGTGCCAGTAGTATTAGCACAGGGGGTGCCGAGGGCTCCGGAAACACCATATATTTT.

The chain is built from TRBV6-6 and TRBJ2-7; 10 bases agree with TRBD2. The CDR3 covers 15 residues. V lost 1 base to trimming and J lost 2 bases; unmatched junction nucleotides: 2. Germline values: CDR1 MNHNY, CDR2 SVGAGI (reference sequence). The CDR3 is CASSYLAGGTYEQYF. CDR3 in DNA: TGTGCCAGCAGTTACTTAGCGGGGGGTACCTACGAGCAGTACTTC.

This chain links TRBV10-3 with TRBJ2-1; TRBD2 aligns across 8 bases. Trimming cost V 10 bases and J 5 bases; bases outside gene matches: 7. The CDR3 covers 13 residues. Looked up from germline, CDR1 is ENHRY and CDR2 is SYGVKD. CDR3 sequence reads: CANAGGRDNEQFF. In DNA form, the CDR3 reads TGTGCCAACGCGGGAGGCAGGGACAATGAGCAGTTCTTC.